Following are 14 T cell receptor beta chains from one sample sequenced in a study of blood T cell repertoires in COVID-19. Sequenced by immunoSEQ multiplex PCR; TCRdb stores in-frame clones only, minus some. The sample lists around 300,000 clones; roughly 89% were seen once. The sample taken for sequencing was PBMCs or T cells enriched from blood (not recorded which). The receptors stem from a woman aged 60 to 75 who had recovered from COVID-19.

This chain uses TRBV5-1 with TRBJ1-4; D is ambiguous. The V end lost 0 bases, the J end lost 5 bases, and 14 bases lay between the germline ends. The germline V gene has CDR1 SGHRS and CDR2 YFSETQ. The CDR3 extends over 16 amino acids. The CDR3 sequence: CASSLEFQNQNEKLFF. CDR3 in DNA: TGCGCCAGCAGCTTGGAGTTCCAGAACCAAAATGAAAAACTGTTTTTT.

J is TRBJ1-1 and V is TRBV7-9, with D perhaps matching TRBD1 (6 bases). In germline, CDR1 is SEHNR, CDR2 FQNEAQ (reference sequence). The CDR3 has 15 amino acids. Trimming took 5 bases from V and 6 from J, leaving 19 bases between them. Here the CDR3 DNA reads TGTGCCAGCAGCCCCAAGCCAGGGGCGAGCGCTGAAGCTTTCTTT. Translated, it gives CASSPKPGASAEAFF.

CDR3 residues: CASSRVSTGGSGNTIYF. The DNA of the CDR3 is TGTGCCAGCAGCCGAGTCTCGACAGGGGGATCTGGAAACACCATATATTTT. The chain recombines TRBV7-8 with TRBJ1-3, with 9 bases identical to TRBD1. Germline V lookup: CDR1 SGHVS, CDR2 FQNEAQ. With 5 bases clipped from V and 1 base from J, the junction kept 9 bases outside the gene matches. There are 17 residues in the CDR3.

The chain combines TRBV4-1 with TRBJ1-4; 8 positions agree with TRBD1. After removal of 8 bases from V and 5 bases from J, the junction contained 10 bases not matched to a gene. CDR1 and CDR2 (germline): MGHRA, YSYEKL. The CDR3 is 15 amino acids. The CDR3, as DNA: TGCGCCAGCCGTGACAGGGGACCGGAAAATGAAAAACTGTTTTTT. Its translation is CASRDRGPENEKLFF.

V is TRBV6-4 and J is TRBJ2-7, with D maybe TRBD2 (6 bases). V shed 6 bases and J shed 0 bases, with 15 bases lying between them. The CDR3 is made up of 15 amino acids. Germline V gene data show CDR1 as MRHNA and CDR2 as SNTAGT. In nucleotides, the CDR3 is TGTGCCAGCAGAACCGGGAGATGGTTCTCCTACGAGCAGTACTTC. Encoded protein: CASRTGRWFSYEQYF.

This chain uses TRBV19 with TRBJ1-3, with D maybe TRBD1 (5 bases). The CDR3 spans 13 residues. The germline V gene encodes CDR1 LNHDA and CDR2 SQIVND (reference sequence). The ends were cut back, 3 bases at V and 8 bases at J, with 11 bases in the middle. The DNA for the CDR3 is TGTGCCAGTAGTATTTCCAGGGCAGACACCATATATTTT. As protein: CASSISRADTIYF. Full variable domain (rest looked up from reference TRBV19 and TRBJ1-3): DGGITQSPKYLFRKEGQNVTLSCEQNLNHDAMYWYRQDPGQGLRLIYYSQIVNDFQKGDIAEGYSVSREKKESFPLTVTSAQKNPTAFYLCASSISRADTIYFGEGSWLTVV.

The chain recombines TRBV10-3 with TRBJ1-1, with 10 bases aligning to TRBD1. The CDR3 length is 16 residues. Germline V gives CDR1 ENHRY, CDR2 SYGVKD. V trimming: 4 bases; J trimming: 5 bases; junction bases outside the gene matches: 10. In DNA, the CDR3 is TGTGCCATCAGTGGGGAGACAGGGGGCGTGGGAACTGAAGCTTTCTTT. It specifies CAISGETGGVGTEAFF.

The chain recombines TRBV6-4 with TRBJ1-2; D is unresolved. There are 11 residues in the CDR3. V lost 6 bases, J lost 2 bases, and 4 bases lay in between. The germline CDR1 and CDR2 sequences are MRHNA and SNTAGT. The CDR3 DNA sequence: TGTGCCAGCAGGGAGAACTATGGCTACACCTTC. Protein sequence: CASRENYGYTF.

The chain joins TRBV7-8 to TRBJ2-5; 7 bases agree with TRBD2. This CDR3 has 14 residues. From germline, CDR1 is SGHVS and CDR2 FQNEAQ. V gave up 4 bases and J gave up 5 bases; unmatched junction bases: 7. Written as DNA, the CDR3 is TGTGCCAGCAGCTCAACGGGGGGTTCGGAGACCCAGTACTTC. It is translated as CASSSTGGSETQYF.

V is TRBV24-1 and J is TRBJ2-3; 11 bases are a match to TRBD1. Germline trimming cut 4 bases from V and 1 base from J; bases unmatched to any gene: 3. CDR1 is KGHDR, CDR2 SFDVKD, per germline. The CDR3 is 16 amino acids. CDR3 sequence (DNA): TGTGCCACCAGTGAGCCGGGACAGGGGGGCACAGATACGCAGTATTTT. Translation: CATSEPGQGGTDTQYF.

As concerns this clone: This sample includes further DNA sequences coding for the same CDR3. The chain employs TRBV29-1 and TRBJ2-3; 8 bases are a match to TRBD1. V was clipped by 6 bases and J by 4 bases; unmatched bases: 3. Germline-derived CDR1 and CDR2 are SQVTM and ANQGSEA. This CDR3 contains 12 residues. CDR3 protein: CSVAGGADTQYF. The CDR3 region has the DNA TGCAGCGTCGCAGGGGGCGCAGATACGCAGTATTTT.

This chain uses TRBV11-2 with TRBJ2-7, with a possible D match to TRBD2 (5 bases). With 4 bases removed from V and 2 bases from J, the gap between germline ends came to 9 bases. The CDR3 is 13 amino acids. Germline V lookup: CDR1 SGHAT, CDR2 FQNNGV. The CDR3 loop reads CASSSPGTYEQYF. DNA for the CDR3: TGTGCCAGCAGCTCCCCGGGAACCTACGAGCAGTACTTC.

This clone came up a few times. The chain couples TRBV11-1 to TRBJ2-2; 8 bases align to TRBD1. The V gene end was trimmed by 5 bases and the J gene end by 7 bases; junction bases not matched to a gene: 6. The CDR3 spans 14 residues. Germline V gene sequence: CDR1 SGHAT, CDR2 FQDESV (reference sequence). CDR3 DNA sequence: TGTGCCAGCAGCATGCAGGGGGCCGGCGGGGAGCTGTTTTTT. Its translation is CASSMQGAGGELFF.

This clone showed up just a few times. The chain has TRBV19 and TRBJ2-7, with D possibly TRBD2 on 6 matching bases. Trimming removed 4 bases from V and 4 bases from J, with 11 bases in between. Germline lookup yields CDR1 LNHDA and CDR2 SQIVND (reference sequence). CDR3 length: 13 amino acids. CDR3 bases: TGTGCCAGTAGTAGTCGGGGAGGTTACGAGCAGTACTTC. Residues: CASSSRGGYEQYF.